This TCR beta chain is from a study of blood T cell repertoires in COVID-19. Background on the study: Spain, Italy and the United States supplied samples that represented acute and convalescent COVID-19. Sample material is recorded as cDNA or gDNA derived from T cells, B-cell-depleted T cells, or PBMCs.

Original processing methods: Nucleated cell number was recorded as an estimate derived from reference gene primer amplification. The data were produced by immunoSEQ multiplex PCR, yet TCRdb's version contains in-frame clones alone and is incomplete. V and J calls and clone size are as listed in that table; D and trimming were resolved from the DNA. The table records about 280,000 clones, 80% to 90% of them present only once. What was sequenced was peripheral blood. The sequence was obtained from a woman aged 70-85 years with acute or convalescent COVID-19.

The CDR3 bases are TGTGCCAGCAGCCAAGATCTTCGTACTGAAGCTTTCTTT. Its translation is CASSQDLRTEAFF. This rearrangement joins TRBV3-1 (or the pseudogene TRBV3-2) to TRBJ1-1; D gene uncertain. CDR1 and CDR2 (germline): LGHDT, YNNKEL (reference sequence). The CDR3 has 13 amino acids. V shed 0 bases and J shed 5 bases, with 7 bases lying between them.